The following is a TCR beta chain sequence with its context. Clones were read by immunoSEQ multiplex PCR, and TCRdb kept only the in-frame ones, dropping some. Among some 48,000 clones, roughly 95% were seen once, and the ten largest hold approximately 0.4%. Germline lookup yields CDR1 SGDLS and CDR2 YYNGEE. This CDR3 region has 14 residues. V lost 3 bases to trimming and J lost 1 base; unmatched junction nucleotides: 3. The sample belongs to a study of technical replicates of blood from several donors. The J gene is TRBJ1-1, the V gene TRBV9; TRBD1 matches 7 bases. The TCR originated in a human donor in good health. Sequences were obtained from T cells isolated from PBMCs. CDR3 nucleotide sequence: TGTGCCAGCAGCGCAGGGGGTGAGAACACTGAAGCTTTCTTT. This gives the protein CASSAGGENTEAFF.